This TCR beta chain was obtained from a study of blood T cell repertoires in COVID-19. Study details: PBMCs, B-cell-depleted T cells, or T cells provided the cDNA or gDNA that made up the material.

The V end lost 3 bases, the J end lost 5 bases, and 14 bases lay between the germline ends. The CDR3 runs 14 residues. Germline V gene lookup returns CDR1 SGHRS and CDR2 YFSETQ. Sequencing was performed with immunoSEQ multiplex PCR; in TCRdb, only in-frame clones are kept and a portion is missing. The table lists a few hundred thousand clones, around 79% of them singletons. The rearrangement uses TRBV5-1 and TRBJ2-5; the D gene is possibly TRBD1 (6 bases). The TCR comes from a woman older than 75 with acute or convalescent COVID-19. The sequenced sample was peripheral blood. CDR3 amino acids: CASSYRTALETQYF. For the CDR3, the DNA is TGCGCCAGCAGCTACAGGACAGCTCTTGAGACCCAGTACTTC.